This TCR beta chain was found in a study of OX40 agonist ivuxolimab in advanced cancers. Turning to the study itself: Intravenous ivuxolimab at 0.01 to 10 mg/kg was given to patients every 2 weeks.

Cycle 7 day 1, cycle 4 day 1, and baseline were the timepoints at which blood was sampled. Trimming removed 5 bases at V and 5 bases at J, with 13 bases between. The CDR3 runs 13 residues. Germline V CDR1 and CDR2: LNHDA, SQIVND (reference sequence). Only in-frame clones appear in the TCRdb table, and some are missing; sequencing was by immunoSEQ multiplex PCR. Of around 95,000 clones in the sample, approximately 90% were seen once. Study conclusions and caveats: There were, on average, more expanded clones in CD8+ T cells than in CD4+.

Turning to this clone: Its antigen is as yet unknown.

The clonotype originates from an adult with an advanced solid tumor such as melanoma, head and neck, liver or kidney cancer. This chain connects TRBV19 to TRBJ2-7; weak D call: TRBD2 (6 bases). Sample: CD4+ or CD8+ T cells sorted from blood, taken in a trial of the OX40 agonist ivuxolimab. The CDR3 DNA sequence: TGTGCCAGTAGTGGCACCTGGACTAACGAGCAGTACTTC. The encoded protein is CASSGTWTNEQYF. Variable domain in full (rest from reference TRBV19 and TRBJ2-7): DGGITQSPKYLFRKEGQNVTLSCEQNLNHDAMYWYRQDPGQGLRLIYYSQIVNDFQKGDIAEGYSVSREKKESFPLTVTSAQKNPTAFYLCASSGTWTNEQYFGPGTRLTVT.